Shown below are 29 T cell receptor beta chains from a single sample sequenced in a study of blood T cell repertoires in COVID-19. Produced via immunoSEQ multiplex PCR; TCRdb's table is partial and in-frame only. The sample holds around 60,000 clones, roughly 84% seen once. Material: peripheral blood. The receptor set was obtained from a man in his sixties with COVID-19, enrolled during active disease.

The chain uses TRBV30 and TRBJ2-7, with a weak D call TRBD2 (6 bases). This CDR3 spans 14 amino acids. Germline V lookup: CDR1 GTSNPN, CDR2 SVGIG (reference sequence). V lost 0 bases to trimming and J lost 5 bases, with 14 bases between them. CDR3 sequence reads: CAWSVWDPGDEQYF. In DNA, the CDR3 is TGTGCCTGGAGTGTATGGGACCCGGGGGACGAGCAGTACTTC.

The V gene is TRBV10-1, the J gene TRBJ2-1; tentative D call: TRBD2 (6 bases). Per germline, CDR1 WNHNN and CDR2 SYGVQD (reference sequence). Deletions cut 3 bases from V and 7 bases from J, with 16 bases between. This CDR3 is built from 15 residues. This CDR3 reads CASSDQMGGVNEQFF. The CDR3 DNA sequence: TGCGCCAGCAGTGACCAAATGGGCGGGGTAAATGAGCAGTTCTTC.

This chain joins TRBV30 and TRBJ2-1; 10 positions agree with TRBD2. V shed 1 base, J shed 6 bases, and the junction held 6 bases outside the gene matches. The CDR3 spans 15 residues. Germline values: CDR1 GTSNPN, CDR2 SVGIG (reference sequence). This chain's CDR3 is CAWSAGTSDINEQFF. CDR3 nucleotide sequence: TGTGCCTGGAGTGCTGGGACTAGCGATATCAATGAGCAGTTCTTC.

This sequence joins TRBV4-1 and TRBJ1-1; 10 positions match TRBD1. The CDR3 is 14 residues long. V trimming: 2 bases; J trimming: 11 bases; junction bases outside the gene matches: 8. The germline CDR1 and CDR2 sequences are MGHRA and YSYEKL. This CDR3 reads CASSQPGGQGRAFF. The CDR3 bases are TGCGCCAGCAGCCAACCTGGGGGACAGGGGAGGGCTTTCTTT.

The chain's CDR3 is CATLEGMFDNIQYF. The DNA for the CDR3 is TGCGCCACCCTCGAGGGTATGTTTGATAACATTCAGTACTTC. The chain employs TRBV23-1 and TRBJ2-4, with a tentative D call TRBD2 (5 bases). TRBV23-1 belongs to the ORF category, with a function that is uncertain. The CDR3 runs to 14 residues. Trimming shortened V by 10 bases and J by 7 bases, and 20 bases separated the two germline ends.

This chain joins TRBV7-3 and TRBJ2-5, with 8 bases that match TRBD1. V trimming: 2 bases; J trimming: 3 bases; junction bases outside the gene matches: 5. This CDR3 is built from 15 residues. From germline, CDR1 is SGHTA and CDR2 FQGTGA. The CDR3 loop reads CASSLQGAREETQYF. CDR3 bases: TGTGCCAGCAGCTTACAGGGGGCGAGGGAAGAGACCCAGTACTTC. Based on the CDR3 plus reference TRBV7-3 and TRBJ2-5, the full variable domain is GAGVSQTPSNKVTEKGKYVELRCDPISGHTALYWYRQSLGQGPEFLIYFQGTGAADDSGLPNDRFFAVRPEGSVSTLKIQRTERGDSAVYLCASSLQGAREETQYFGPGTRLLVL.

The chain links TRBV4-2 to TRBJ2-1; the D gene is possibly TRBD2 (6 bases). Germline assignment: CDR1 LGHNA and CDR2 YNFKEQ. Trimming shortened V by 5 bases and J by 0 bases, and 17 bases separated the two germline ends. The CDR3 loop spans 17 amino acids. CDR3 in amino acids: CASSFGTRRDSYNEQFF. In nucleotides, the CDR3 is TGTGCCAGCAGCTTTGGGACGCGGAGGGACTCCTACAATGAGCAGTTCTTC.

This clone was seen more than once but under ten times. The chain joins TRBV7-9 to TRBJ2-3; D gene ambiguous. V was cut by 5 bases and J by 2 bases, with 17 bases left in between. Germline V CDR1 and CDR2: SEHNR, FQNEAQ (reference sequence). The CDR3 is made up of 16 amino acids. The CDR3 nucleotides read TGTGCCAGCAGCGCCCGGATATGGGCTTACACAGATACGCAGTATTTT. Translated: CASSARIWAYTDTQYF. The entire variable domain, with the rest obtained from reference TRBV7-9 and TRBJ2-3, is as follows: DTGVSQNPRHKITKRGQNVTFRCDPISEHNRLYWYRQTLGQGPEFLTYFQNEAQLEKSRLLSDRFSAERPKGSFSTLEIQRTEQGDSAMYLCASSARIWAYTDTQYFGPGTRLTVL.

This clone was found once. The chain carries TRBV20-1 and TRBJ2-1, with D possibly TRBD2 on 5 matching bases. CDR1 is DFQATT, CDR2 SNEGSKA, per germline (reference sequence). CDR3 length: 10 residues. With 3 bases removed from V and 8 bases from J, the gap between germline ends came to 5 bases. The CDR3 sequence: CSASGDEQFF. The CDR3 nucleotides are TGCAGTGCTAGCGGGGATGAGCAGTTCTTC.

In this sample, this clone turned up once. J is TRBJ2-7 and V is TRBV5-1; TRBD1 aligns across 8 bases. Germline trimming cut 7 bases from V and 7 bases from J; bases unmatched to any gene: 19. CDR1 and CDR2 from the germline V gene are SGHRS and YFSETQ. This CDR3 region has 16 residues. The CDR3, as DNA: TGCGCCAGCGCGGAGGGGGTGGGGACAGGTGGTAAGGAGCAGTACTTC. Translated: CASAEGVGTGGKEQYF.

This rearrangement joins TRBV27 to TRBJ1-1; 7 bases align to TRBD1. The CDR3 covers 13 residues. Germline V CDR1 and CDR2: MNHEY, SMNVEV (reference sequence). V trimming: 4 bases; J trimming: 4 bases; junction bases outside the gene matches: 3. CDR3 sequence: CASSYYRGTEAFF. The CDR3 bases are TGTGCCAGCAGTTACTACAGGGGCACTGAAGCTTTCTTT.

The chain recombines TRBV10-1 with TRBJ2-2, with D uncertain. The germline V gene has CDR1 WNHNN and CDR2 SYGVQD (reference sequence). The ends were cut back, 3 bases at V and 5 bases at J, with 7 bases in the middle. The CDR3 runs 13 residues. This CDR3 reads CASSEQLTGELFF. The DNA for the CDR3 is TGCGCCAGCAGTGAACAGTTAACCGGGGAGCTGTTTTTT.

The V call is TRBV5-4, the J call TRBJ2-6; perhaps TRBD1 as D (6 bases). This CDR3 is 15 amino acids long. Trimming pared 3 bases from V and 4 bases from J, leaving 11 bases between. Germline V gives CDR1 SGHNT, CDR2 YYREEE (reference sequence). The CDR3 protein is CASSSGASGANVLTF. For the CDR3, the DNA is TGTGCCAGCAGCTCAGGGGCCTCGGGGGCCAACGTCCTGACTTTC.

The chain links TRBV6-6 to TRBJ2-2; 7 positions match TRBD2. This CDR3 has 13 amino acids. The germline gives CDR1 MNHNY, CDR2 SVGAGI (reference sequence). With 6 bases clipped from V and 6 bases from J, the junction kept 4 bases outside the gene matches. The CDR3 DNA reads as TGTGCCAGCAGCCAGGGAGGGGCCGGGGAGCTGTTTTTT. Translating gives CASSQGGAGELFF.

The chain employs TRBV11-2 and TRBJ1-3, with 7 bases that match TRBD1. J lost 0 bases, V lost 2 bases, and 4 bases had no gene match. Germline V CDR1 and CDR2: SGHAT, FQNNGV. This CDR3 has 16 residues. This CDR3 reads CASSLNAGGSGNTIYF. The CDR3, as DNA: TGTGCCAGCAGCTTAAACGCAGGGGGCTCTGGAAACACCATATATTTT.

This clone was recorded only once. CDR3 amino acids: CASSLGVAGGQVQETQYF. CDR3 bases: TGTGCCAGCAGCCTGGGGGTAGCGGGGGGACAGGTTCAAGAGACCCAGTACTTC. The chain employs TRBV7-2 and TRBJ2-5; 10 nucleotides match TRBD2. This CDR3 spans 18 amino acids. CDR1 is SGHTA, CDR2 FQGNSA, per germline. Germline trimming cut 5 bases from V and 2 bases from J; bases unmatched to any gene: 14.

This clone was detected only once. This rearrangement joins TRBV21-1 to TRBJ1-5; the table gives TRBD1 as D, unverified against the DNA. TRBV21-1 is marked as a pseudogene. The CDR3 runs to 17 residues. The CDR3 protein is CASSKDPAGDRNQPQHF. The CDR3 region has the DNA TGTGCCAGCAGCAAAGATCCCGCAGGGGATCGGAATCAGCCCCAGCATTTT.

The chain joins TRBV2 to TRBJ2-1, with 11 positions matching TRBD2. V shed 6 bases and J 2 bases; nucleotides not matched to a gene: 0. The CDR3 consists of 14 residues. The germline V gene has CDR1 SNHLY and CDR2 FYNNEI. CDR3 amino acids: CASRLAGAYNEQFF. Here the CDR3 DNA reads TGTGCCAGCAGACTAGCGGGAGCCTACAATGAGCAGTTCTTC.

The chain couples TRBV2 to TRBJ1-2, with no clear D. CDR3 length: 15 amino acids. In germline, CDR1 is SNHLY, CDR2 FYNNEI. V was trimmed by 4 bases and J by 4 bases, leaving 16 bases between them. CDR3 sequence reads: CASSGIAVIPYGYTF. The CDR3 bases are TGTGCCAGCAGTGGGATTGCGGTGATCCCCTATGGCTACACCTTC.

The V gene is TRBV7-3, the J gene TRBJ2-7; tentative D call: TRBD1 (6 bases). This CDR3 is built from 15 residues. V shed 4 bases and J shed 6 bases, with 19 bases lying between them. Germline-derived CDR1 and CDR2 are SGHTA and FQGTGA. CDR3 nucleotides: TGTGCCAGCAGCTGGACCGGGACACAAGGTACCGAGCAGTACTTC. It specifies CASSWTGTQGTEQYF.

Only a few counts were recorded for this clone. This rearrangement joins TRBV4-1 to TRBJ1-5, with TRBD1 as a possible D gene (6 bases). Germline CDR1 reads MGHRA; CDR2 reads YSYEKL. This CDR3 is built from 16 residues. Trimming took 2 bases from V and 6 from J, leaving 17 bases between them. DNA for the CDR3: TGCGCCAGCAGCCAAATCTCTTTAGGGGGACGTCAGCCCCAGCATTTT. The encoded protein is CASSQISLGGRQPQHF.

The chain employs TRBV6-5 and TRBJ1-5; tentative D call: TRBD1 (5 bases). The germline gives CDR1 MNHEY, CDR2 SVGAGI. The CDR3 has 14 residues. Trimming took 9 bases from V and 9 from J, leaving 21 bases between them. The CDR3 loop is CASLWGGGGAPQHF. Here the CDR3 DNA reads TGTGCCAGTCTCTGGGGTGGCGGGGGAGCGCCCCAGCATTTT.

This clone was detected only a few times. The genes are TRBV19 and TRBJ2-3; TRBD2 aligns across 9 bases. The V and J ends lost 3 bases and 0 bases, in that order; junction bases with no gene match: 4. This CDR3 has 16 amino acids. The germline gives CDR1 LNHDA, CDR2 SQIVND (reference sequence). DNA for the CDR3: TGTGCCAGTAGTATGGGGACTAGCCGTAGCACAGATACGCAGTATTTT. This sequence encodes CASSMGTSRSTDTQYF.

Here the CDR3 reads CATSDPTDNQPQHF. The CDR3 nucleotides read TGTGCCACCAGTGACCCGACAGACAATCAGCCCCAGCATTTT. The chain links TRBV24-1 to TRBJ1-5; a weak D match, TRBD1 (5 bases). Per the germline V gene, CDR1 is KGHDR and CDR2 is SFDVKD. This CDR3 has 14 amino acids. V shed 4 bases and J shed 3 bases, with 9 bases lying between them.

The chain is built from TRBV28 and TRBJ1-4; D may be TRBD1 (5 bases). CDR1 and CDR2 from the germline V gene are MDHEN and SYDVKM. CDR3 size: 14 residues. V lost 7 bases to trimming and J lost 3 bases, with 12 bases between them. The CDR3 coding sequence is TGTGCCAGCATATTCGACAGATCTAATGAAAAACTGTTTTTT. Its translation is CASIFDRSNEKLFF. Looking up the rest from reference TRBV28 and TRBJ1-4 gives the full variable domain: DVKVTQSSRYLVKRTGEKVFLECVQDMDHENMFWYRQDPGLGLRLIYFSYDVKMKEKGDIPEGYSVSREKKERFSLILESASTNQTSMYLCASIFDRSNEKLFFGSGTQLSVL.

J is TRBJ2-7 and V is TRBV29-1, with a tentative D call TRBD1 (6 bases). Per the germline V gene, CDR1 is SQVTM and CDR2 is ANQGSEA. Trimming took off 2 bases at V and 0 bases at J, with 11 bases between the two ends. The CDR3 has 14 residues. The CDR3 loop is CSVERGTGSYEQYF. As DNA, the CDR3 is TGCAGCGTTGAAAGGGGGACGGGCTCCTACGAGCAGTACTTC.

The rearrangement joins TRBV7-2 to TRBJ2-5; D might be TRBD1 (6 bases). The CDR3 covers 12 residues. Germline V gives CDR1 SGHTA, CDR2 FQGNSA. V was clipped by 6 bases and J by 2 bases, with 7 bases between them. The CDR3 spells CASRDRQETQYF. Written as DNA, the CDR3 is TGTGCCAGCAGAGACAGGCAAGAGACCCAGTACTTC.

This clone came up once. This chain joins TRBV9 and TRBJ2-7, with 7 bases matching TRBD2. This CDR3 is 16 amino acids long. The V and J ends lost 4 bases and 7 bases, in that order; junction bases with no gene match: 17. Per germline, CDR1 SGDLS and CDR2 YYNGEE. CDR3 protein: CASSPSRVSSGREQYF. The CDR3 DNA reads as TGTGCCAGCAGCCCTAGCAGGGTGTCTAGCGGCAGAGAGCAGTACTTC.

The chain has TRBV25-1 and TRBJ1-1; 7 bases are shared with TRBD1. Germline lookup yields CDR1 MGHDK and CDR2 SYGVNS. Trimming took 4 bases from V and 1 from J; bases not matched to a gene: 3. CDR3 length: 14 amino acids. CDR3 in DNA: TGTGCCAGCAGTGGACAGGGACGGAACACTGAAGCTTTCTTT. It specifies CASSGQGRNTEAFF.